The TCR beta chain described here comes from a study of control samples from healthy donors and cancer patients (TCRdb year 2020). Trimming removed 1 base from V and 2 bases from J, leaving 2 bases between the germline ends. Taken from cysteine to phenylalanine, the CDR3 has 13 residues. The entry retains the CDR3 DNA only, 39 bases that are in frame from base 1. CDR1 and CDR2, looked up from the germline V gene, are SGHAT and FQNNGV. Turning to this clone: What antigen it recognizes has not been identified. The record has no base qualities; no much larger clone is one base away.

Preparation of the library involved the immunoSEQ multiplex PCR assay. Not all clones reach the TCRdb copy of this immuneACCESS table, which keeps in-frame sequences only. Checked studies attribute under half of the gap to unresolved V genes and leave the rest unexplained. The sample contains 210,000 or so clones, over 80% of them found a single time. The biggest ten clones account for 1.8% of the sample. This TCR was recovered from a man aged 30 to 39 in good health. The sequence is built from TRBV11-2 and TRBJ1-4; the D gene identity is not certain. The sample was blood. The nucleotide sequence is TGTGCCAGCAGCTTAGGGACTAATGAAAAACTGTTTTTT. Its protein reads: CASSLGTNEKLFF.